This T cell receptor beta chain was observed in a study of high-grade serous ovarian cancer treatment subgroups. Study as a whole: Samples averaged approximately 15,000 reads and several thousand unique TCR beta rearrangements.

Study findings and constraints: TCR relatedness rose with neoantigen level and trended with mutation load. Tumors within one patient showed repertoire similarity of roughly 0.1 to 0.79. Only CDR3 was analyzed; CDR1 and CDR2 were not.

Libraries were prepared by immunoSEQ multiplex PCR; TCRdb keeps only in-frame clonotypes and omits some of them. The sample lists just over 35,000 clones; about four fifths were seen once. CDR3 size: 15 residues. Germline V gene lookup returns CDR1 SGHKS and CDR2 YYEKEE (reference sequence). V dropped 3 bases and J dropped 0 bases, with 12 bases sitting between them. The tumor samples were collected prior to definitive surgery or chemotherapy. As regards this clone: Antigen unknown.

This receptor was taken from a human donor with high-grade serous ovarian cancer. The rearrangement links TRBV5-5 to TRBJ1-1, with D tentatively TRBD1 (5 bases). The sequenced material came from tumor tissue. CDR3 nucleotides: TGTGCCAGCAGCTCACCGGGGCAGATGAACACTGAAGCTTTCTTT. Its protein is CASSSPGQMNTEAFF.